The T cell receptor (beta chain) under discussion was sequenced for a study of blood T cell repertoires in COVID-19. Study background: Samples of COVID-19 (acute and convalescent) were obtained from the United States, Italy and Spain.

Clones were sequenced by immunoSEQ multiplex PCR, and TCRdb holds only the in-frame ones, with some missing. The sample has 250,000 to 300,000 clones, roughly 80% seen once. V lost 6 bases, J lost 6 bases, and 12 bases lay in between. Germline V gene sequence: CDR1 SNHLY, CDR2 FYNNEI. The CDR3 length is 14 residues. The rearrangement links TRBV2 to TRBJ1-6; a weak D match, TRBD1 (5 bases). Sequenced material: PBMCs or T cells enriched from blood (not recorded which). The TCR comes from a man aged 25-45 years with acute COVID-19. CDR3 coding DNA: TGTGCCAGCAGGCAGGGCGAAGGTAATTCACCCCTCCACTTT. It encodes CASRQGEGNSPLHF.